This TCR beta chain derives from a study of radiation and T cells in renal cell carcinoma (dated by TCRdb to 2020 to 2022). General notes on the study: Samples were obtained from a clinical trial, in which 15 Gy stereotactic body radiation therapy was delivered to primary renal cell carcinomas and nephrectomy was performed 4 weeks later. In total, approximately 54 samples, comprising around 26 tumors and about 27 peripheral blood samples, were subjected to TCR beta sequencing. A total of roughly 4 million unique CDR3 nucleotide sequences, encoding around 2.7 million unique CDR3 amino acid sequences, were found across all 50 or so samples.

The label giving this sample's time point can be read as: blood 2 weeks post-SBRT. What the treatment or condition label conveys for this sample: 15 Gy SBRT to primary tumor, nephrectomy 4 weeks later. To follow tumor-enriched clonotypes, serial peripheral blood was collected from radiation-treated patients at baseline and at 2 weeks and 4 weeks after SBRT. Every patient's renal cell carcinoma showed clear cell pathology. The QIAamp DNA Blood Mini Kit (Qiagen) was used to prepare genomic DNA for TCR sequencing. The analyses included only samples that passed all quality control checks. What the authors observed across the whole study: The single-armed trial design could not address effects of radiation dose or scheduling on the TCR repertoire. Top tumor clonotypes rose in blood from baseline to 2 weeks post-radiation, then contracted by 4 weeks, suggesting transient expansion of tumor-resident clones. Dynamics of the blood repertoire were not tracked past 4 weeks after treatment. Because no pretreatment tumor biopsies were available, whether clonotypes were present in the tumor at baseline could not be determined.

Trimming accounts for 1 base at V and 8 bases at J, while the number of junction bases matched to no gene is 4. Via the germline V gene, CDR1 is SGHTA and CDR2 FQGNSA. The CDR3 starts with the cysteine, ends with the phenylalanine, and has 14 residues. Just the 42-base CDR3 DNA is kept, in frame starting at base 1. TCR beta libraries were generated from genomic DNA with the immunoSEQ kit, following the manufacturer's recommendations. To prepare libraries, a first multiplex PCR with proprietary primers was run, followed by a second PCR that added unique barcodes, and a bead cleanup was done after each round. A kit-provided positive control reaction and a negative control reaction were included in every sample batch. The final libraries underwent checking on an Agilent 4200 TapeStation D1000 ScreenTape, volumetric pooling, and quantification by qPCR. Sequencing was performed on an Illumina NextSeq500 with a MidOutput 150-cycle cartridge, and 156 Read1 and 15 Index1 cycles were run with kit custom primers. The pooled library was loaded at approximately 0.95 pM with an approximately 21% PhiX control spike-in. The authors processed their data as follows. The vendor-processed data were analyzed in R, and a clonotype was defined as all T cells that share the same CDR3 nucleotide sequence. In the clone abundance analyses, frequencies in each sample were normalized to that sample's 10,000 most abundant clones. Public T cell clones, averaging fewer than five per sample, were removed before analysis. An abundance difference of at least 32-fold between compartments was the criterion for calling clonotypes tumor-enriched or baseline blood-enriched. A beta-binomial differential abundance model was used to identify clonotypes that expanded or contracted between blood time points. Similarity between tumor and blood repertoires was quantified using the Baroni-Urbani and Buser coefficient, and groups were compared with two-tailed Wilcoxon tests in R. Here the immuneACCESS table is served through TCRdb, limited to in-frame sequences with V and J called. Missing clones are a known gap in these copies; in checked studies unresolved V genes cover under half, and the rest lacks a known reason. The V and J calls and clone size are taken from that table; D and trimming were inferred from the DNA. This sample comprises about 60,000 clones, around 81% of them detected only once. The ten largest clones capture less than 7.5% of the sample.

A note on this clone: Its recognized antigen is unknown. There are no base qualities to consult, and no much larger clone falls within one base.

The receptor comes from a man aged 55-75 years with renal cell carcinoma. This receptor chain uses TRBV7-2 and TRBJ1-4, with 7 junctional bases fitting TRBD1. The sequences come from blood, collected from a patient whose treatment included radiotherapy and nephrectomy. The DNA is TGTGCCAGCAGCTTAGACAGGGGTCGGGAAAAACTGTTTTTT. This gives the protein CASSLDRGREKLFF.